The clone carrying this T cell receptor (beta chain) was picked up a small number of times. The antigen is undetermined. This sample is drawn from a study of T cells after yellow fever vaccination. The study, taken as a whole, reports: Reappearance after the booster was seen for most primary-vaccination clones, at 96% CD4 and 70% to 90% CD8. Of the clonotypes, a small share occurred in both CD4 and CD8 compartments. Faster peaking, at day 5 versus 15, marked a secondary response that was weaker.

UMIs and a universal primer site were added when TCR cDNA was made by 5'RACE template switching. TCRdb re-called the 5' RACE reads with MiXCR, one entry per CDR3 protein. Of some 550,000 distinct CDR3 sequences in the sample, approximately 21% were seen once. CDR1 and CDR2 (germline): MDHEN, SYDVKM. The CDR3 sequence is 15 residues long. The V segment lost 6 bases and the J segment 5 bases; nucleotides outside the gene matches: 9. The starting material was PBMCs, obtained 15 days after the yellow fever booster vaccination. This TCR derives from a man aged 25-40 years who received the YFV17D yellow fever vaccine. The chain combines TRBV28 with TRBJ2-5; 10 nucleotides agree with TRBD2. For the CDR3, the DNA is TGTGCCAGCAGCTCCTTAGCGGGAGGAAGTGAGACCCAGTACTTC. Residues: CASSSLAGGSETQYF.